This paragraph reports one T cell receptor beta chain. The data derive from a study of control samples from healthy donors and cancer patients. The protocol was immunoSEQ multiplex PCR, while the TCRdb copy is restricted to in-frame clones and leaves out a portion. The top ten clones hold 5% to 8% of a sample with 400,000 to 500,000 clones, 90% of them seen once. The CDR3 contains 15 residues. V was clipped by 3 bases and J by 3 bases; unmatched bases: 6. Germline V gene lookup returns CDR1 KGHSH and CDR2 LQKENI. Material for sequencing was PBMCs. This clonotype originated in a middle-aged man with head and neck cancer. This rearrangement joins TRBV18 to TRBJ1-2; 8 nucleotides match TRBD1. The CDR3 region has the DNA TGTGCCAGCTCACCTCGACAGGGGACGGACTATGGCTACACCTTC. Translated, it gives CASSPRQGTDYGYTF. Full variable domain (rest looked up from reference TRBV18 and TRBJ1-2): NAGVMQNPRHLVRRRGQEARLRCSPMKGHSHVYWYRQLPEEGLKFMVYLQKENIIDESGMPKERFSAEFPKEGPSILRIQQVVRGDSAAYFCASSPRQGTDYGYTFGSGTRLTVV.